The T cell receptor beta chain described here comes from a study of vaccination and CD4 T cells after COVID-19. Across the study: Median time from COVID diagnosis to post-COVID sampling was more than 95 days (35 to 161). Each of the control cultures got a CEFX pool, an HIV-1 Nef pool, or no peptide.

Cultured CD4+ T cell DNA underwent sequencing with the Oncomine TCR Beta short-read assay. From the PCR reads, TCRdb called clonotypes with MiXCR, one entry per CDR3 protein. The table lists roughly 15,000 distinct CDR3 sequences, about 60% of them singletons. Described treatment: roughly ten-day PBMC culture with coronavirus spike peptide pools or control peptides (ViraFEST assay). V shed 2 bases and J shed 2 bases, with 6 bases lying between them. Germline values: CDR1 DFQATT, CDR2 SNEGSKA (reference sequence). This CDR3 has 13 amino acids. This clonotype was detected a few times. The antigen remains undetermined.

The clonotype originates from a human donor who had recovered from COVID-19. The chain joins TRBV20-1 to TRBJ2-2; D is undetermined. The material sequenced was CD4+ T cells from blood, cultured in vitro. CDR3 sequence reads: CSARTHNTGELFF. CDR3 in DNA: TGCAGTGCTAGAACCCATAACACCGGGGAGCTGTTTTTT.